The 11 T cell receptor beta chains in this list originate from one sample, sequenced in a study of CD8+CD57+ T cells in acquired aplastic anemia. The patients chosen for sequencing had shown expansion of CD8+CD57+ cells (detected by flow cytometry). TCR beta VDJ and CDR3 profiles were obtained from a genomic DNA template. TCRdb analysed the reads with MiXCR anew, one entry per CDR3 protein. The table lists under 200,000 distinct CDR3 sequences, 48% of them singletons. Material for sequencing was sorted CD4+, CD8+, or CD8+CD57+ T cells (not recorded which) from PBMCs. The receptors here all came from a human donor with aplastic anemia.

This rearrangement joins TRBV24-1 to TRBJ2-7; either TRBD1 or TRBD2 may supply D (5 bases each). CDR1 is KGHDR and CDR2 is SFDVKD in the germline V gene. V lost 10 bases to trimming and J lost 4 bases, with 22 bases between them. This CDR3 is 15 amino acids long. CDR3 amino acids: CATSGAGTGTYEQYF. The CDR3 coding sequence is TGTGCCACTTCTGGTGCCGGGACGGGAACATACGAGCAGTACTTC.

This chain joins TRBV25-1 and TRBJ2-7; D possibly corresponds to TRBD1 (5 bases). Germline CDR1 and CDR2: MGHDK and SYGVNS. The CDR3 consists of 15 residues. The V and J ends lost 1 base and 3 bases respectively, with 13 bases between them. This chain's CDR3 is CASSEWVGHNYEQYF. The CDR3 DNA reads as TGTGCCAGCAGTGAATGGGTCGGACACAACTACGAGCAGTACTTC.

This clonotype has at least ten counts. The chain joins TRBV28 to TRBJ2-7; D is uncertain. This CDR3 has 12 residues. V gave up 3 bases and J gave up 2 bases, with 5 bases separating them. Germline V CDR1 and CDR2: MDHEN, SYDVKM. DNA of the CDR3: TGTGCCAGCAGTTTCCAGGCCTACGAGCAGTACTTC. Encoded protein: CASSFQAYEQYF.

The chain links TRBV11-2 to TRBJ1-1, with no clear D. CDR3 size: 16 residues. V was shortened by 0 bases and J by 0 bases, with 11 bases between the two germline ends. Germline-derived CDR1 and CDR2 are SGHAT and FQNNGV. The CDR3 sequence is CASSLDPGGMNTEAFF. The CDR3, as DNA: TGTGCCAGCAGCTTAGACCCGGGAGGGATGAACACTGAAGCTTTCTTT.

This clonotype has at least ten counts. V is TRBV6-5 and J is TRBJ1-1, with 8 positions matching TRBD1. V lost 6 bases and J lost 0; bases outside the gene matches: 6. The CDR3 has 15 amino acids. From germline, CDR1 is MNHEY and CDR2 SVGAGI. The CDR3 region has the DNA TGTGCCAGCAGAGAGACAGGGGCTTTGAACACTGAAGCTTTCTTT. Residues: CASRETGALNTEAFF.

V is TRBV20-1 and J is TRBJ1-1; D gene uncertain. This CDR3 is 14 amino acids long. With 0 bases removed from V and 5 bases from J, the gap between germline ends came to 13 bases. Per germline, CDR1 DFQATT and CDR2 SNEGSKA (reference sequence). DNA for the CDR3: TGCAGTGCTAGAGATCGGGTAATGTGGACTGAAGCTTTCTTT. Translation: CSARDRVMWTEAFF.

The V gene is TRBV10-1, the J gene TRBJ2-5; possible D gene TRBD2, 5 bases. CDR3 size: 13 residues. Trimming shortened V by 2 bases and J by 2 bases, and 6 bases separated the two germline ends. Per the germline V gene, CDR1 is WNHNN and CDR2 is SYGVQD (reference sequence). The CDR3 region is CASSERGQETQYF. CDR3 sequence (DNA): TGCGCCAGCAGTGAGCGGGGACAAGAGACCCAGTACTTC.

With regard to this clonotype: A much more abundant neighbour one base away suggests this may be a read error. This chain links TRBV5-1 with TRBJ2-7; 8 nucleotides align to TRBD2. Per germline, CDR1 SGHRS and CDR2 YFSETQ. The length of the CDR3 is 15 residues. V shed 2 bases and J 3 bases; nucleotides not matched to a gene: 7. CDR3 sequence: CASSLGGLVNYEQYF. CDR3 coding DNA: TGCGCCAGCAGCTTAGGGGGACTAGTCAACTACGAGCAGTACTTC.

This clonotype was found once. The V call is TRBV29-1, the J call TRBJ2-3; 9 bases are shared with TRBD2. Germline V gene sequence: CDR1 SQVTM, CDR2 ANQGSEA. This CDR3 has 15 amino acids. Trimming took 8 bases from V and 2 from J; bases not matched to a gene: 11. The CDR3 region is CSLAGGSSVTDTQYF. The CDR3 coding sequence is TGCAGCTTGGCGGGGGGGTCGTCGGTCACAGATACGCAGTATTTT.

This clonotype was observed many times. The rearrangement links TRBV5-8 to TRBJ2-3; possible D gene TRBD1, 5 bases. Germline V gene sequence: CDR1 SGHTS, CDR2 YDEGEE. Trimming cost V 1 base and J 2 bases, with 8 bases left between them. This CDR3 is 14 amino acids long. The CDR3 nucleotides read TGTGCCAGCAGCTTGAAACAGGTCACAGATACGCAGTATTTT. Translated: CASSLKQVTDTQYF.

This clonotype was found a few times. This sequence joins TRBV3-1 and TRBJ2-3; D is unclear. Germline loops: CDR1 LGHDT, CDR2 YNNKEL (reference sequence). The CDR3 contains 15 residues. Trimming removed 0 bases at V and 2 bases at J, with 9 bases between. CDR3 in DNA: TGTGCCAGCAGCCAAGATCCCCAGTTCACAGATACGCAGTATTTT. It translates to CASSQDPQFTDTQYF.